This TCR beta chain was sequenced for a study of OX40 agonist ivuxolimab in advanced cancers. The assay was immunoSEQ multiplex PCR, and TCRdb's table has in-frame clones only and misses some. Of about 80,000 clones in the sample, 80% to 90% are singletons; the top ten hold about 0.32%. This CDR3 region has 13 residues. V was trimmed by 4 bases and J by 7 bases, leaving 14 bases between them. Germline lookup yields CDR1 SGHDT and CDR2 YYEEEE. This clone was counted a few times. This rearrangement joins TRBV5-6 to TRBJ1-1; D not resolved. This material consisted of CD4+ or CD8+ T cells sorted from blood, taken in a trial of the OX40 agonist ivuxolimab. The source is an adult with an advanced solid tumor such as melanoma, head and neck, liver or kidney cancer. The CDR3 DNA reads TGTGCCAGCAGCACTCTTGCTGGGATTGAAGCTTTCTTT. This gives the protein CASSTLAGIEAFF.